This TCR beta chain was documented in a study of spatial heterogeneity in lung cancer (dated by TCRdb to the late 2010s). In the study overall: Beta-chain transcripts were consistently detected in greater numbers than alpha-chain transcripts, which likely reflects a higher abundance of beta-chain transcripts. In the raw uncorrected reads, each unique combination of TCR and UMI appeared on average more than ten times. In non-small cell lung cancer, the study quantitatively compared TCR alpha and beta repertoires across several tumor regions, matched nontumor lung, and blood. Nonsynonymous mutation counts, determined by whole-exome sequencing of tumor tissue, were related to TCR repertoire features. At surgery, about 210 tumor regions, approximately 64 matched nontumor lung samples and 45 to 60 PBMC samples were TCR-sequenced for both alpha and beta chains. Broad study findings and their caveats: Confirming at a functional level the hypothesis that regional TCRs recognize regional mutations was considered to require additional single-cell paired TCR alpha and beta sequencing. Ubiquitous expanded tumor TCRs showed up in blood more often at tumor resection than at routine follow-up.

Libraries were constructed by 5' RACE. For sequencing, a NextSeq 500 was employed. The TCR library protocol attached a unique molecular identifier to each TCR cDNA molecule to allow correction of PCR and sequencing errors. Per the source publication's procedure: TCR identification, UMI-based error correction and CDR3 extraction were all carried out with Decombinator tools. TCRs above a frequency of 2 per 1,000, corresponding to the top 1% of the tumor frequency distribution, were defined as expanded. Rényi diversity was computed with the R vegan package after subsampling each repertoire 100 times to 5,000 TCRs. CDR3 similarity networks were constructed using string-kernel similarity of amino acid triplets, with links drawn between CDR3s whose pairwise similarity was above 0.82. TCRdb ran its own pipeline on the public reads, namely fastp trimming at Q25 and MiXCR clone calling, and kept in-frame beta chains. Records with the same CDR3 protein are collapsed into one entry carrying the most frequent genes and DNA. These V and J calls derive from TCRdb rather than the authors' analysis. Counted in this sample were approximately 49,000 distinct CDR3 sequences; over 4.5% of them appeared once. Roughly 11% of the sample is taken by the ten largest.

In light of the paper, this sample's time point label describes: sample taken at primary tumor resection. Whole RNA extracted from tumor and nontumor lung tissue, or from cryopreserved PBMC samples, was used for TCR sequencing without cell sorting. Donors were around 71 patients with early-stage, untreated non-small cell lung cancer from the lung TRACERx cohort. Only patients with enough RNA available from two or more tumor regions were chosen for TCR sequencing. Including cysteine and phenylalanine, the CDR3 has 18 amino acids. Only the CDR3 DNA stays, 54 bases, in frame from base 1. CDR1 and CDR2 were assigned from the germline V gene as SGHTA and FQGNSA. Trimming at the junction amounts to 5 bases on V and 7 bases on J, and the germline ends lie 27 bases apart. There are many counts of this clonotype. It lacks a known antigen. The input lacks base qualities; no much larger clone sits a single base away.

This receptor was obtained from a male donor with early-stage non-small cell lung cancer. This chain is built from TRBV7-2 and TRBJ2-1, with the D segment identity uncertain. The sequenced sample was PBMCs, obtained at surgery. For the CDR3, the sequence is CASSEQPGAGLEENEQFF. The sequence in DNA is TGTGCCAGCAGCGAACAGCCCGGAGCTGGGCTAGAAGAGAATGAGCAGTTCTTC.